A single T cell receptor beta chain is shown here with its context. The entry originates in a study of T cells after yellow fever vaccination. Study-wide background: The SMART-Seq v4 Ultra Low Input method served to prepare the low-cell-number fractions.

Overall study findings and caveats: A limited proportion of clonotypes was detected within both the CD4 and CD8 compartments. Abundant clonotypes from the bulk population could contaminate FACS-sorted repertoires.

Germline V gives CDR1 SGHAT, CDR2 FQNNGV. CDR3 size: 15 residues. The V and J ends lost 0 bases and 4 bases, in that order; junction bases with no gene match: 3. UMIs and a universal primer site were added when TCR cDNA was made by 5'RACE template switching. Each CDR3 protein gets one entry after TCRdb re-called the 5' RACE reads with MiXCR. The sample carries some 52,000 distinct CDR3 sequences, 6% to 8.5% recorded once. This clonotype was obtained from a man in his late teens or twenties who received the YFV17D yellow fever vaccine. This sample comprised CD8+ T cells not binding an NS4B(214-222) dextramer, sorted from PBMCs, obtained about 41 days after the first yellow fever vaccination. This chain links TRBV11-2 with TRBJ2-5; 9 bases match TRBD2. The CDR3 sequence is CASSLELRGGETQYF. In DNA form, the CDR3 reads TGTGCCAGCAGCTTAGAATTGCGGGGGGGAGAGACCCAGTACTTC. The full variable domain, completed using reference TRBV11-2 and TRBJ2-5, is EAGVAQSPRYKIIEKRQSVAFWCNPISGHATLYWYQQILGQGPKLLIQFQNNGVVDDSQLPKDRFSAERLKGVDSTLKIQPAKLEDSAVYLCASSLELRGGETQYFGPGTRLLVL.